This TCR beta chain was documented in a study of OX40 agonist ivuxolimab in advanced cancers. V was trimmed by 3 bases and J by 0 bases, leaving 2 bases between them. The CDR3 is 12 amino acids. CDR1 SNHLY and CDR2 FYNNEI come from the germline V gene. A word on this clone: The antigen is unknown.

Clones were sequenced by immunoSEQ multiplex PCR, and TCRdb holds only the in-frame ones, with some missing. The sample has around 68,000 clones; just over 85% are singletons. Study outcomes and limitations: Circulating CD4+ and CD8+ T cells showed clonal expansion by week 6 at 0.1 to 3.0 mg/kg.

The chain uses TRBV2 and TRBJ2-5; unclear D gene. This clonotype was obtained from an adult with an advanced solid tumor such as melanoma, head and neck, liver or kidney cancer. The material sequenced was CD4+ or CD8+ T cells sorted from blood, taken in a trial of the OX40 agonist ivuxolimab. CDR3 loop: CASSEYQETQYF. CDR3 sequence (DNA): TGTGCCAGCAGTGAGTACCAAGAGACCCAGTACTTC.